A single sample is the source of the 31 T cell receptor beta chains below, sequenced in a study of shared clonotypes between healthy human individuals. Using immunoSEQ multiplex PCR, the repertoire was profiled, and TCRdb retains in-frame clones only, with some absent. The sample shows roughly 2.2 million clones, around 93% of them seen only once. The specimen was naive CD4+ T cells from PBMCs. The subset was: CD45RA+ positively selected. These TCRs come from a man aged 18-30 years in good health. Some clones in this sample may be carry-over from other donors' samples.

This clone came up once. The rearrangement joins TRBV19 to TRBJ1-1; tentatively, D is TRBD1 (6 bases). Germline CDR1 and CDR2: LNHDA and SQIVND (reference sequence). The CDR3 runs to 15 residues. V was pared by 4 bases and J by 2 bases, with 14 bases between. The CDR3 protein is CASSRSTGPNTEAFF. Written as DNA, the CDR3 is TGTGCCAGTAGTAGGTCTACAGGGCCCAACACTGAAGCTTTCTTT.

The chain uses TRBV6-1 and TRBJ1-3; TRBD1 matches 9 bases. Germline V CDR1 and CDR2: MNHNS, SASEGT. Trimming removed 1 base from V and 4 bases from J; junction bases left unmatched: 2. This CDR3 is 15 amino acids long. DNA for the CDR3: TGTGCCAGCAGTGAAGACAGGGGGCTCGGAAACACCATATATTTT. Translating it yields CASSEDRGLGNTIYF.

This CDR3 is CASSLLGGANTEAFF. The DNA of the CDR3 is TGTGCCAGCAGCTTACTAGGGGGCGCGAACACTGAAGCTTTCTTT. The chain employs TRBV7-9 and TRBJ1-1, with 7 bases fitting TRBD1. Germline V gene sequence: CDR1 SEHNR, CDR2 FQNEAQ (reference sequence). The trim removed 2 bases at V and 1 base at J, leaving 4 bases unmatched. The CDR3 runs 15 residues.

The chain couples TRBV27 to TRBJ2-1; D unclear. The ends were cut back, 4 bases at V and 6 bases at J, with 7 bases in the middle. Germline loops: CDR1 MNHEY, CDR2 SMNVEV (reference sequence). This CDR3 spans 12 amino acids. The CDR3 DNA reads as TGTGCCAGCAGTTGGCGGCCCAATGAGCAGTTCTTC. It specifies CASSWRPNEQFF.

The J gene is TRBJ2-4, the V gene TRBV6-5; D is perhaps TRBD2 (5 bases). Deletions cut 6 bases from V and 7 bases from J, with 19 bases between. This CDR3 has 15 residues. In germline, CDR1 is MNHEY, CDR2 SVGAGI. Here the CDR3 DNA reads TGTGCCAGCAGCCCCCCCTCCCCCCGAGGGAACATTCAGTACTTC. Amino acid sequence: CASSPPSPRGNIQYF.

The gene calls are TRBV18 and TRBJ1-1, with D possibly TRBD1 on 5 matching bases. Trimming pared 5 bases from V and 8 bases from J, leaving 15 bases between. From germline, CDR1 is KGHSH and CDR2 LQKENI. The CDR3 consists of 13 residues. CDR3 sequence (DNA): TGTGCCAGCTCAGGGGACGGAGGACGGGAAGCTTTCTTT. Its translation: CASSGDGGREAFF. Complete variable domain (other parts from reference TRBV18 and TRBJ1-1): NAGVMQNPRHLVRRRGQEARLRCSPMKGHSHVYWYRQLPEEGLKFMVYLQKENIIDESGMPKERFSAEFPKEGPSILRIQQVVRGDSAAYFCASSGDGGREAFFGQGTRLTVV.

The chain combines TRBV4-3 with TRBJ1-4; D is uncertain. V lost 2 bases to trimming and J lost 8 bases, with 9 bases between them. This CDR3 has 13 amino acids. The germline V gene encodes CDR1 LGHNA and CDR2 YSLEER. CDR3 sequence (DNA): TGCGCCAGCAGCCAACTGATACAGGAAAAACTGTTTTTT. Translated, it gives CASSQLIQEKLFF.

The V and J genes are TRBV5-1 and TRBJ2-1; 10 positions agree with TRBD2. The CDR3 totals 17 residues. From germline, CDR1 is SGHRS and CDR2 YFSETQ. With V trimmed by 4 bases and J by 2 bases, 9 bases remained unmatched. CDR3 nucleotides: TGCGCCAGCAGCCATGGACTAGCGGAGGCGACCTACAATGAGCAGTTCTTC. Translated, it gives CASSHGLAEATYNEQFF.

The rearrangement uses TRBV5-5 and TRBJ1-5; D possibly corresponds to TRBD1 (6 bases). The V end was cut by 0 bases, the J end by 3 bases, with 10 bases between. The CDR3 is 15 amino acids. Germline CDR1 and CDR2: SGHKS and YYEKEE (reference sequence). The CDR3 DNA reads as TGTGCCAGCAGCTTGGACGGACAGAACAATCAGCCCCAGCATTTT. Its protein is CASSLDGQNNQPQHF.

CDR3: CASSYSPHSSYEQYF. The DNA of the CDR3 is TGTGCCAGCAGTTACTCGCCACATTCATCCTACGAGCAGTACTTC. The chain is built from TRBV6-6 and TRBJ2-7; D is unresolved. The V gene lost 0 bases and the J gene lost 1 base, with 10 bases spanning the gap. The germline V gene encodes CDR1 MNHNY and CDR2 SVGAGI (reference sequence). This CDR3 region has 15 residues.

The V call is TRBV11-2, the J call TRBJ1-1; D gene uncertain. The CDR3 consists of 16 residues. The germline V and J ends were trimmed by 7 bases and 4 bases, with 22 bases remaining between them. The germline V gene has CDR1 SGHAT and CDR2 FQNNGV. CDR3: CASTPVRGSRGTEAFF. The CDR3 coding sequence is TGTGCCAGCACCCCCGTACGGGGATCCCGGGGCACTGAAGCTTTCTTT.

V usage is TRBV4-2 and J usage is TRBJ1-1; 11 positions match TRBD1. The germline CDR1 and CDR2 sequences are LGHNA and YNFKEQ. With V trimmed by 4 bases and J by 1 base, 11 bases remained unmatched. The CDR3 is made up of 18 amino acids. CDR3 coding DNA: TGTGCCAGCAGCCCCGGACAGGGGGCAGGGTTGGGGAACACTGAAGCTTTCTTT. It codes for CASSPGQGAGLGNTEAFF.

This chain uses TRBV6-6 with TRBJ2-7, with 7 bases aligning to TRBD1. Per germline, CDR1 MNHNY and CDR2 SVGAGI (reference sequence). This CDR3 is built from 15 residues. The J segment lost 4 bases and the V segment lost 6 bases, leaving 12 bases of the junction unmatched. The CDR3 here is CASSTTGQRGYEQYF. DNA for the CDR3: TGTGCCAGCAGCACCACGGGACAGCGCGGGTACGAGCAGTACTTC.

V and J are TRBV18 and TRBJ1-3; TRBD1 matches 12 bases. CDR1 is KGHSH and CDR2 is LQKENI in the germline V gene. The CDR3 loop spans 16 amino acids. V was pared by 3 bases and J by 3 bases, with 3 bases of the junction left unmatched. DNA for the CDR3: TGTGCCAGCTCACCGGGACAGGGGGCGTATGGAAACACCATATATTTT. It encodes CASSPGQGAYGNTIYF.

The gene calls are TRBV28 and TRBJ1-5; possibly TRBD1 for D (5 bases). The CDR3 is made up of 17 amino acids. Germline-derived CDR1 and CDR2 are MDHEN and SYDVKM. V lost 2 bases to trimming and J lost 3 bases, with 17 bases between them. CDR3 DNA: TGTGCCAGCAGTTTAGTTCGTCAGGGCGGATTCAATCAGCCCCAGCATTTT. Residues: CASSLVRQGGFNQPQHF.

This chain uses TRBV19 with TRBJ2-7; D call uncertain. CDR3 length: 14 amino acids. Trimming removed 1 base from V and 2 bases from J, with 9 bases in between. CDR1 LNHDA and CDR2 SQIVND come from the germline V gene (reference sequence). The CDR3 here is CASSIVGIPYEQYF. The CDR3 DNA reads TGTGCCAGTAGTATAGTGGGGATCCCCTACGAGCAGTACTTC.

This clone was detected once. V usage is TRBV6-1 and J usage is TRBJ1-2, with a possible D match to TRBD1 (5 bases). Germline values: CDR1 MNHNS, CDR2 SASEGT. The CDR3 spans 12 residues. The germline V and J ends were trimmed by 6 bases and 8 bases, with 13 bases remaining between them. CDR3 sequence (DNA): TGTGCCAGCAGAGAGGGGCTGAAGGGCTACACCTTC. Translating it yields CASREGLKGYTF.

The CDR3 spells CASSYPGTSDTQYF. Written as DNA, the CDR3 is TGTGCCAGCAGTTACCCCGGGACATCAGATACGCAGTATTTT. V is TRBV6-6 and J is TRBJ2-3; D may be TRBD1 (6 bases). Germline V gene lookup returns CDR1 MNHNY and CDR2 SVGAGI (reference sequence). V gave up 2 bases and J gave up 4 bases, with 10 bases separating them. There are 14 residues in the CDR3.

The chain joins TRBV2 to TRBJ2-7; no clear D gene. The V and J ends lost 8 bases and 0 bases respectively, with 23 bases between them. Germline CDR1 SNHLY, CDR2 FYNNEI. This CDR3 comprises 17 residues. CDR3 sequence (DNA): TGTGCCAGCTCGCAGTCCCCCAATCGGCAAAGCTCCTACGAGCAGTACTTC. This gives the protein CASSQSPNRQSSYEQYF.

Points on this clone: Other nucleotide sequences from this sample produce the same CDR3. This chain connects TRBV2 to TRBJ2-5; TRBD1 agrees at 7 bases. With V trimmed by 5 bases and J by 1 base, 1 base remained unmatched. Per germline, CDR1 SNHLY and CDR2 FYNNEI. There are 13 residues in the CDR3. The CDR3: CASSRDSQETQYF. CDR3 nucleotides: TGTGCCAGCAGTAGGGACAGCCAAGAGACCCAGTACTTC.

The chain uses TRBV28 and TRBJ2-2; D might be TRBD2 (5 bases). The germline V gene encodes CDR1 MDHEN and CDR2 SYDVKM. Between the trimmed V and J ends, which lost 6 bases and 6 bases, there was a span of 8 bases. The CDR3 spans 12 residues. The CDR3 sequence is CASRRASGELFF. The CDR3 coding sequence is TGTGCCAGCAGGAGGGCGTCCGGGGAGCTGTTTTTT.

The rearrangement joins TRBV5-1 to TRBJ2-1; D is possibly TRBD2 (6 bases). Deletions cut 3 bases from V and 9 bases from J, with 19 bases between. The germline CDR1 and CDR2 sequences are SGHRS and YFSETQ. The CDR3 runs 15 residues. This CDR3 reads CASSSRDWALPEQFF. The CDR3, as DNA: TGCGCCAGCAGCTCCCGGGACTGGGCCCTGCCTGAGCAGTTCTTC.

The chain uses TRBV28 and TRBJ2-2, with D perhaps TRBD1 or TRBD2 (5 bases each). This CDR3 contains 17 residues. Germline-derived CDR1 and CDR2 are MDHEN and SYDVKM. Between the trimmed V and J ends, which lost 6 bases and 3 bases, there was a span of 20 bases. CDR3 residues: CASSRARPGRYTGELFF. The CDR3 bases are TGTGCCAGCAGCCGAGCGAGGCCGGGACGGTACACCGGGGAGCTGTTTTTT.

The chain carries TRBV15 and TRBJ2-7; 8 bases map to TRBD2. J gave up 6 bases and V 6 bases, and 13 bases lay outside the gene matches. CDR3 length equals 15 residues. The germline gives CDR1 LNHNV, CDR2 YYDKDF (reference sequence). CDR3 sequence: CATRTHGREDLEQYF. The CDR3 DNA reads as TGTGCCACCAGGACTCACGGGCGGGAGGATCTCGAGCAGTACTTC.

The chain uses TRBV6-1 and TRBJ2-2, with a tentative D call TRBD2 (5 bases). V lost 6 bases and J lost 3, with 14 bases in between. Germline CDR1 and CDR2: MNHNS and SASEGT. The CDR3 loop spans 15 amino acids. As DNA, the CDR3 is TGTGCCAGCAGCAAATTCCGGACTGACACCGGGGAGCTGTTTTTT. Residues: CASSKFRTDTGELFF.

This clone was detected only once. One junction end does not reproduce the germline sequence, and a read error may be involved. The chain carries TRBV4-1 and TRBJ1-1; the D is unclear. CDR1 MGHRA and CDR2 YSYEKL come from the germline V gene. The CDR3 runs to 12 residues. CDR3 sequence: CTSSLQDTEAFF. CDR3 DNA: TGCACCAGCAGCCTCCAGGACACTGAAGCTTTCTTT.

The rearrangement joins TRBV13 to TRBJ2-1, with 11 bases lining up with TRBD2. Trimming took 4 bases from V and 0 from J; bases not matched to a gene: 5. The germline gives CDR1 PRHDT, CDR2 FYEKMQ (reference sequence). The CDR3 runs 17 residues. CDR3 nucleotides: TGTGCCAGCAGCTACAGGGGACTAGCGGACTCCTACAATGAGCAGTTCTTC. It translates to CASSYRGLADSYNEQFF.

As regards this clone: This same CDR3 is encoded by further DNA sequences in the sample. The rearrangement uses TRBV18 and TRBJ1-5; 7 bases align to TRBD1. Per germline, CDR1 KGHSH and CDR2 LQKENI. The CDR3 totals 13 residues. The trim removed 3 bases at V and 5 bases at J, leaving 1 base unmatched. The CDR3 DNA reads as TGTGCCAGCTCACCCCAGGGGGATCAGCCCCAGCATTTT. This encodes CASSPQGDQPQHF.

The chain joins TRBV6-5 to TRBJ2-7; TRBD1 matches at 9 bases. Germline V gives CDR1 MNHEY, CDR2 SVGAGI. V lost 4 bases and J lost 2; bases outside the gene matches: 6. The CDR3 spans 15 residues. The CDR3 loop is CASSLGQGPAYEQYF. The CDR3 region has the DNA TGTGCCAGCAGTTTGGGACAGGGACCGGCCTACGAGCAGTACTTC.

The genes are TRBV19 and TRBJ2-3; TRBD2 agrees at 7 bases. The CDR3 length is 18 residues. Germline-derived CDR1 and CDR2 are LNHDA and SQIVND (reference sequence). The ends lost 1 base at V and 0 bases at J; junction bases unmatched: 10. CDR3 region: CASSIGVGSGISTDTQYF. In DNA form, the CDR3 reads TGTGCCAGTAGTATAGGGGTAGGGAGCGGGATTAGCACAGATACGCAGTATTTT.

This clone appeared a few times. The chain carries TRBV10-3 and TRBJ2-1; 11 bases align to TRBD2. The germline V gene has CDR1 ENHRY and CDR2 SYGVKD. The V gene end was trimmed by 6 bases and the J gene end by 0 bases; junction bases not matched to a gene: 10. This CDR3 is 18 amino acids long. CDR3 sequence: CAISESSGRVSSYNEQFF. The CDR3 nucleotides are TGTGCCATCAGCGAAAGTAGCGGGAGGGTCAGCTCCTACAATGAGCAGTTCTTC.